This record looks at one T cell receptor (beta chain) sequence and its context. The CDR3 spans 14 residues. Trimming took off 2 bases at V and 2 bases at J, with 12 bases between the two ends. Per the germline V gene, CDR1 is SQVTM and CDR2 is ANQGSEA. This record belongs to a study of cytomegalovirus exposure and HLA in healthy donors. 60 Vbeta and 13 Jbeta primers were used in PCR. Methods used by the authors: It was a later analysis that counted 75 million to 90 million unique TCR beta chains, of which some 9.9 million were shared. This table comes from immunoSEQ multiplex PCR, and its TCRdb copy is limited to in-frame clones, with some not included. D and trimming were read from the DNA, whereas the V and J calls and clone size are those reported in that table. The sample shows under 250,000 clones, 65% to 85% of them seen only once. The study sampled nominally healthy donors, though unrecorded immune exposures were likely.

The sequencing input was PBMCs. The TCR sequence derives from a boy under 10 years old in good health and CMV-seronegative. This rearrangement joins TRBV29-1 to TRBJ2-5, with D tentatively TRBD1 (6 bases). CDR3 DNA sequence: TGCAGCGTTGAACCCCTCGGGACACAAGAGACCCAGTACTTC. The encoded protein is CSVEPLGTQETQYF. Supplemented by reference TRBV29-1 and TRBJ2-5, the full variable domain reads SAVISQKPSRDICQRGTSLTIQCQVDSQVTMMFWYRQQPGQSLTLIATANQGSEATYESGFVIDKFPISRPNLTFSTLTVSNMSPEDSSIYLCSVEPLGTQETQYFGPGTRLLVL.